This passage covers 12 T cell receptor beta chains from one sample sequenced in a study of blood T cell repertoires in COVID-19. Here immunoSEQ multiplex PCR was the method, and the copy in TCRdb shows in-frame clones only, minus some. Of approximately 54,000 clones detected, roughly four fifths appear once; the ten largest clones hold 4% to 5.5%. Sequencing input: peripheral blood. These receptors all come from a woman aged 55-75 years with acute or convalescent COVID-19.

The table lists this clone with a count of one. The gene calls are TRBV6-5 and TRBJ1-1; no firm D call. CDR1 is MNHEY and CDR2 is SVGAGI in the germline V gene. The V end lost 4 bases, the J end lost 5 bases, and 17 bases lay between the germline ends. The CDR3 spans 15 residues. The CDR3 DNA sequence: TGTGCCAGCAGTTCGGAGCGTCACGGGGAGACTGAAGCTTTCTTT. This gives the protein CASSSERHGETEAFF.

The chain has TRBV12-5 and TRBJ1-1, with TRBD1 matching over 10 bases. The junction had 3 bases not matched to a gene; V was cut back by 1 base and J by 4 bases. Germline V gene lookup returns CDR1 LGHNT and CDR2 FRNRAP. This CDR3 region has 15 residues. DNA of the CDR3: TGTGCTAGTGGTTTGGGGACAGGGGGGCCCACTGAAGCTTTCTTT. This gives the protein CASGLGTGGPTEAFF. The whole variable domain, remainder taken from reference TRBV12-5 and TRBJ1-1, is DARVTQTPRHKVTEMGQEVTMRCQPILGHNTVFWYRQTMMQGLELLAYFRNRAPLDDSGMPKDRFSAEMPDATLATLKIQPSEPRDSAVYFCASGLGTGGPTEAFFGQGTRLTVV.

This clone turned up a few times. This chain connects TRBV28 to TRBJ2-3; TRBD1 agrees at 7 bases. Trimming removed 3 bases from V and 8 bases from J; junction bases left unmatched: 5. CDR1 and CDR2 (germline): MDHEN, SYDVKM. There are 13 residues in the CDR3. The CDR3 reads CASSLTGIFTQYF. CDR3 in DNA: TGTGCCAGCAGTTTGACAGGGATTTTTACGCAGTATTTT.

The chain recombines TRBV10-3 with TRBJ2-5, with 12 bases matching TRBD2. J gave up 1 base and V 6 bases, and 9 bases lay outside the gene matches. The CDR3 contains 17 residues. Germline V gives CDR1 ENHRY, CDR2 SYGVKD. The CDR3 DNA reads TGTGCCATCAGCGTAAGGACTAGCGGGACTTTCCAAGAGACCCAGTACTTC. It translates to CAISVRTSGTFQETQYF.

This clone has only one observation. The chain couples TRBV6-1 to TRBJ1-6; 8 nucleotides match TRBD1. The trim removed 4 bases at V and 1 base at J, leaving 9 bases unmatched. Germline CDR1 is MNHNS and CDR2 is SASEGT. The CDR3 is made up of 18 amino acids. Here the CDR3 DNA reads TGTGCCAGCAGTGGCCGGGCAGGGGGCAATTCCTATAATTCACCCCTCCACTTT. Translating gives CASSGRAGGNSYNSPLHF.

This clone was seen once. The chain has TRBV5-1 and TRBJ1-4; weak D call: TRBD1 (6 bases). This CDR3 contains 14 residues. CDR1 and CDR2 (germline): SGHRS, YFSETQ. Trimming cost V 4 bases and J 6 bases, with 13 bases left between them. As DNA, the CDR3 is TGCGCCAGCAGCCGTGGGGGGGCCCATGAAAAACTGTTTTTT. Protein: CASSRGGAHEKLFF.

The chain recombines TRBV6-1 with TRBJ2-2; 10 bases fit TRBD2. Germline V gene lookup returns CDR1 MNHNS and CDR2 SASEGT. This CDR3 has 18 amino acids. Trimming cost V 1 base and J 3 bases; bases outside gene matches: 8. The DNA for the CDR3 is TGTGCCAGCAGTGAAGGTTATAGCGGGGGGCCCTACACCGGGGAGCTGTTTTTT. Residues: CASSEGYSGGPYTGELFF.

The chain is built from TRBV4-1 and TRBJ1-6, with 8 bases identical to TRBD1. The CDR3 runs to 16 residues. V lost 3 bases to trimming and J lost 9 bases; unmatched junction nucleotides: 10. The germline gives CDR1 MGHRA, CDR2 YSYEKL. CDR3 bases: TGCGCCAGCAGCCAGGAACCGGGACAGGCCGGTTCACCCCTCCACTTT. Translation gives CASSQEPGQAGSPLHF.

CDR3 sequence: CASSSGGSSYNEQFF. In DNA, the CDR3 is TGTGCCAGCAGCTCAGGGGGAAGCTCCTACAATGAGCAGTTCTTC. The V and J genes are TRBV11-3 and TRBJ2-1; 7 bases align to TRBD1. The V gene end was trimmed by 4 bases and the J gene end by 0 bases; junction bases not matched to a gene: 3. The CDR3 length is 15 residues. The germline V gene encodes CDR1 SGHNT and CDR2 YENEEA.

This clone was observed a handful of times. The chain joins TRBV7-9 to TRBJ1-5; 10 positions match TRBD1. The CDR3 runs 16 residues. With 1 base clipped from V and 8 bases from J, the junction kept 8 bases outside the gene matches. The germline V gene encodes CDR1 SEHNR and CDR2 FQNEAQ (reference sequence). This chain's CDR3 is CASSLGQGAFVEPQHF. The CDR3 nucleotides read TGTGCCAGCAGCTTAGGACAGGGGGCTTTCGTGGAGCCCCAGCATTTT.

This chain joins TRBV5-1 and TRBJ2-5, with 9 bases fitting TRBD2. There are 17 residues in the CDR3. The V gene end was trimmed by 5 bases and the J gene end by 2 bases; junction bases not matched to a gene: 13. The germline V gene has CDR1 SGHRS and CDR2 YFSETQ. The CDR3 nucleotides are TGCGCCAGCAGGCTGGGTCGGCTGACTAGCGGACAAGAGACCCAGTACTTC. It codes for CASRLGRLTSGQETQYF.

The V and J genes are TRBV5-1 and TRBJ1-5; no clear D. The length of the CDR3 is 14 residues. Germline V lookup: CDR1 SGHRS, CDR2 YFSETQ. V was cut by 2 bases and J by 0 bases, with 6 bases left in between. The CDR3 coding sequence is TGCGCCAGCAGCTTAACGGGTAGCAATCAGCCCCAGCATTTT. As protein: CASSLTGSNQPQHF.